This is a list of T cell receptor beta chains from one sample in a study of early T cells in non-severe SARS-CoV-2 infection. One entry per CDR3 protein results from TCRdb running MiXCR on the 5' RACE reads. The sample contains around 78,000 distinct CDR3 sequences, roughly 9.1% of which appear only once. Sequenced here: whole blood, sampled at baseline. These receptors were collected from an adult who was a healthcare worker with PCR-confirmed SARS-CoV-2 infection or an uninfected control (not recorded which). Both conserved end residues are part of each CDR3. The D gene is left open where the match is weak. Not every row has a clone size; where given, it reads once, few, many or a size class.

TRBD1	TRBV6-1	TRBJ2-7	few	TGTGCCAGCAGAGCCGGGACAGGGGGCTCCTACGAGCAGTACTTC	CASRAGTGGSYEQYF
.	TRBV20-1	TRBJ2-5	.	TGCAGTGCTAGGAAAGGGGGAGTTCGGGAGACCCAGTACTTC	CSARKGGVRETQYF
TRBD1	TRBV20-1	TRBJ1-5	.	TGCAGTGCTAGAGATCTCATGGCAGGGGGGAAGCCCCAGCATTTT	CSARDLMAGGKPQHF
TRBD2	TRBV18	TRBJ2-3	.	TGTGCCAGCTCACCATTACAGCGGGGGCCCACAGATACGCAGTATTTT	CASSPLQRGPTDTQYF
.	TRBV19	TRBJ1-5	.	TGTGCCAGTAGAAGAGGGACGGGAGGCAATCAGCCCCAGCATTTT	CASRRGTGGNQPQHF
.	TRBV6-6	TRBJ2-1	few	TGTGCCAGCAGTTACTCTGCGGGGTACAATGAGCAGTTCTTC	CASSYSAGYNEQFF
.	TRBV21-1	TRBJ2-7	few	TGTGCCAGCAGCGGTCGGCAGGGGGCTGAAGAGCAGTACTTC	CASSGRQGAEEQYF
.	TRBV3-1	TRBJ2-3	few	TGTGCCAGCAGCCAGGAGTGGAGGATAGGCACAGATACGCAGTATTTT	CASSQEWRIGTDTQYF
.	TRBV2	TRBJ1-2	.	TGTGCCAGCACTCCAGGGACGTATGGCTACACCTTC	CASTPGTYGYTF
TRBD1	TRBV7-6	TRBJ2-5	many	TGTGCCAGCAGCTCCCGACAGGGGGAAGAGACCCAGTACTTC	CASSSRQGEETQYF
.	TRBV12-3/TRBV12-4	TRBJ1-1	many	TGTGCCAGCAAACGGGAATTGAACACTGAAGCTTTCTTT	CASKRELNTEAFF
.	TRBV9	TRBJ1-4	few	TGTGCCAGCAGCGTAGGGCCTTCTGAAAAACTGTTTTTT	CASSVGPSEKLFF
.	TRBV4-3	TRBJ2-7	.	TGCGCCAGCAGCCAAGACAGTCGAGCCTACGAGCAGTACTTC	CASSQDSRAYEQYF
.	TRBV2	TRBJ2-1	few	TGTGCCAGCAGTGAAGCAGAGGCGGGGAACCCCTACAATGAGCAGTTCTTC	CASSEAEAGNPYNEQFF
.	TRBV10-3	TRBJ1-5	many	TGTGCCATCAGTGAGTCCAGGGGTCCTCAGCCCCAGCATTTT	CAISESRGPQPQHF
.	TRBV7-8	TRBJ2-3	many	TGTGCCAGCAGCCCCCGGGGCGCCCCCTCGCCAGATACGCAGTATTTT	CASSPRGAPSPDTQYF
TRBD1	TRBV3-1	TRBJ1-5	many	TGTGCCAGCAGCCAAGGGACAGGGTCGGGTCAGCCCCAGCATTTT	CASSQGTGSGQPQHF
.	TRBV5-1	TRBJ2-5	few	TGCGCCAGCAGCGTGGGGGAGACCCAGTACTTC	CASSVGETQYF
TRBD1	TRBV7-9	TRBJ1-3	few	TGTGCCAGCAGCTTACAGGGGGACTTGATTCTCTCTGGAAACACCATATATTTT	CASSLQGDLILSGNTIYF
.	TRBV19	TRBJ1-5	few	TGTGCCAGTAGTAACAGGCCTAGCAATCAGCCCCAGCATTTT	CASSNRPSNQPQHF
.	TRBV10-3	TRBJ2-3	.	TGTGCCATCAGTGAGTCGCGGAGCACAGATACGCAGTATTTT	CAISESRSTDTQYF
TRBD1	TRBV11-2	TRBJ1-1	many	TGTGCCAGCAGCCTCGACCGGGACAGGGTACCACTGGCTTTCTTT	CASSLDRDRVPLAFF
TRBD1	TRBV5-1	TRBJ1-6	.	TGCGCCAGCAGCTTACAGGGGTGGGATTCACCCCTCCACTTT	CASSLQGWDSPLHF
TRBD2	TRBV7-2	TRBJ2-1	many	TGTGCCAGCAGCTTAGTGCGGGGGGGCCCCCCACAAGGTGAGCAGTTCTTC	CASSLVRGGPPQGEQFF
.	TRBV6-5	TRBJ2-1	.	TGTGCCAGCAGTTACTCGTTGGCTAATGAGCAGTTCTTC	CASSYSLANEQFF
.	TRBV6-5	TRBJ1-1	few	TGTGCCAGCAGTTACGGCGGACACTGGAACACTGAAGCTTTCTTT	CASSYGGHWNTEAFF
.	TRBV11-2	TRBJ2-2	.	TGTGCCAGCAGCTTACTTGGTGTCGGGGAGCTGTTTTTT	CASSLLGVGELFF
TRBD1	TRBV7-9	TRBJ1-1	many	TGTGCCAGCAGCTTCCCAATCTCTCAGGGGGCTGCTCGATCTGAAGCTTTCTTT	CASSFPISQGAARSEAFF
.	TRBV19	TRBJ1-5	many	TGTGCCAGTAGGATAACGGCAGGGTCGGGTCAGCCCCAGCATTTT	CASRITAGSGQPQHF
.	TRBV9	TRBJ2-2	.	TGTGCCAGCAGCGTAGCTCCCGGGGAGCTGTTTTTT	CASSVAPGELFF
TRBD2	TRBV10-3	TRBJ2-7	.	TGTGCCATCATGTTTCTTAGCGGGGATAGCTACGAGCAGTACTTC	CAIMFLSGDSYEQYF
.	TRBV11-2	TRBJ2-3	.	TGTGCCAGCAGCCGGGAAGATACGCAGTATTTT	CASSREDTQYF
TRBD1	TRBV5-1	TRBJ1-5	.	TGCGCCAGCAGCTTGGAGGGGGCTGGTCAGCCCCAGCATTTT	CASSLEGAGQPQHF
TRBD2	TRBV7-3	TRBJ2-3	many	TGTGCCAGCAGCTTAACGCGGGGGGGCCCAGATACGCAGTATTTT	CASSLTRGGPDTQYF
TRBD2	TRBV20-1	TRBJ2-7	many	TGCAGTGCTAGTAGACTAGCGGACTCCTACGAGCAGTACTTC	CSASRLADSYEQYF
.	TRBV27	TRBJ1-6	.	TGTGCCAGCAGTTTAACAGCCGAACATAGTTCACCCCTCCACTTT	CASSLTAEHSSPLHF
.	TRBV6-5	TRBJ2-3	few	TGTGCCAGCAGTTATAGGCGCGGAGGTACCACAGATACGCAGTATTTT	CASSYRRGGTTDTQYF
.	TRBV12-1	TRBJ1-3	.	TGTGCCAGCATCCGGAGGGGGCAGGATTGCTCTGGAAACACCATATATTTT	CASIRRGQDCSGNTIYF
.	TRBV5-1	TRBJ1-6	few	TGCGCCAGCAGCTTAGGGGGGCGGACCCCCCCCTCACCCCTCCACTTT	CASSLGGRTPPSPLHF
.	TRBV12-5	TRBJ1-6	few	TGTGCTAGTGGTTTGGAAGGGAATTCACCCCTCCACTTT	CASGLEGNSPLHF
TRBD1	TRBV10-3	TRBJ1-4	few	TGTGCCATCAGTGTCGGGACAGGGAACGAAAAACTGTTTTTT	CAISVGTGNEKLFF
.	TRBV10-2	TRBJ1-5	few	TGCGCCAGCAGGTGGGGCGGCAATCAGCCCCAGCATTTT	CASRWGGNQPQHF
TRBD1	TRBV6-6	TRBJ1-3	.	TGTGCCAGTTTGAGCCAGGGACAGATTAGGAACACCATATATTTT	CASLSQGQIRNTIYF
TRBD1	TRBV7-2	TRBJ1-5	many	TGTGCCAGCAGCTTAGCGGCGGGACAGTCCTATCAGCCCCAGCATTTT	CASSLAAGQSYQPQHF
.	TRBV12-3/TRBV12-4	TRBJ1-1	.	TGTGCCAGCAAAGGGGACGCGAACACTGAAGCTTTCTTT	CASKGDANTEAFF
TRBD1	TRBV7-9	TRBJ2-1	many	TGTGCCAGCAGGTCGACAGGGCCCGCTGAGCAGTTCTTC	CASRSTGPAEQFF
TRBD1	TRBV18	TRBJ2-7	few	TGTGCCAGCTCACCACCGGGACAGTTCTCCGAGCAGTACTTC	CASSPPGQFSEQYF
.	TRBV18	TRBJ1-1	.	TGTGCCAGCTCACCGGCTCAACTCGGGAACACTGAAGCTTTCTTT	CASSPAQLGNTEAFF
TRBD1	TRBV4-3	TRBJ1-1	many	TGCGCCAGCAGCCAAGACCCAGGGGGCAATACTGAAGCTTTCTTT	CASSQDPGGNTEAFF
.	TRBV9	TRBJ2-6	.	TGTGCCAGCACCCCCAGGGCGTCTGGGGCCAACGTCCTGACTTTC	CASTPRASGANVLTF
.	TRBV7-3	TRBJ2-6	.	TGTGCCAGCAGCCCTAGAGGGGGTGCTGGGGCCAACGTCCTGACTTTC	CASSPRGGAGANVLTF
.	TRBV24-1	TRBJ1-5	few	TGTGCCACCAGTGATTTGTGGGGTAGTAGCAATCAGCCCCAGCATTTT	CATSDLWGSSNQPQHF
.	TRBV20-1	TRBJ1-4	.	TGCAGTGCTTCCGGCGGGGTTGCAACTAATGAAAAACTGTTTTTT	CSASGGVATNEKLFF
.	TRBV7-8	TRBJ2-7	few	TGTGCCAGCAGATCAGGCGAAATAAGTTACTTC	CASRSGEISYF
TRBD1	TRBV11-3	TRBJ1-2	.	TGTGCCAGCAGCCCGGGACAGGGGACAGGAGGCTACACCTTC	CASSPGQGTGGYTF
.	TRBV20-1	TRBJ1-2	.	TGCAGTGCTAGTGGGGACACCGCTAACTATGGCTACACCTTC	CSASGDTANYGYTF
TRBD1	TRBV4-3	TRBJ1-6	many	TGCGCCAGCAGCCAAGATCAGGGGGACGATTCACCCCTCCACTTT	CASSQDQGDDSPLHF
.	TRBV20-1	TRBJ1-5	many	TGCAGTGCCAGGGCGGGGAATCAGCCCCAGCATTTT	CSARAGNQPQHF
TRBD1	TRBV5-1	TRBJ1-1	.	TGCGCCAGCAGCGGTATCGACAGGGTGCGAACTGAAGCTTTCTTT	CASSGIDRVRTEAFF
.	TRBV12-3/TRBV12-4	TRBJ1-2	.	TGTGCCAGCAGGGGACCTGGGACTGCGCTTTATGGCTACACCTTC	CASRGPGTALYGYTF